This entry lists 4 T cell receptor beta chains sequenced from one sample in a study of blood T cell repertoires in COVID-19. Measured with immunoSEQ multiplex PCR; TCRdb has only the in-frame clones, and not every one. Among 200,000 to 250,000 clones listed, about 90% were seen once. The sample consisted of peripheral blood. The source of these receptors is a man aged 60 to 75 with COVID-19, enrolled during active disease.

The chain couples TRBV7-9 to TRBJ2-2, with D perhaps TRBD1 (6 bases). The CDR3 extends over 16 amino acids. The germline V gene has CDR1 SEHNR and CDR2 FQNEAQ (reference sequence). V was shortened by 4 bases and J by 1 base, with 13 bases between the two germline ends. The CDR3 DNA reads TGTGCCAGCAGCTATTCCTCGGGACAGAACACCGGGGAGCTGTTTTTT. This gives the protein CASSYSSGQNTGELFF. Filled out from reference TRBV7-9 and TRBJ2-2, the complete variable domain reads DTGVSQNPRHKITKRGQNVTFRCDPISEHNRLYWYRQTLGQGPEFLTYFQNEAQLEKSRLLSDRFSAERPKGSFSTLEIQRTEQGDSAMYLCASSYSSGQNTGELFFGEGSRLTVL.

The V call is TRBV3-1 (or the pseudogene TRBV3-2), the J call TRBJ1-1; D is uncertain. The CDR3 spans 15 residues. The germline V gene has CDR1 LGHDT and CDR2 YNNKEL (reference sequence). Deletions cut 5 bases from V and 7 bases from J, with 20 bases between. For the CDR3, the DNA is TGTGCCAGCAGCAGGGCCGGAGGGTTAGATTATGAAGCTTTCTTT. It codes for CASSRAGGLDYEAFF.

This sequence joins TRBV3-1 (or the pseudogene TRBV3-2) and TRBJ1-2; D possibly corresponds to TRBD1 (6 bases). CDR1 and CDR2 (germline): LGHDT, YNNKEL (reference sequence). This CDR3 spans 13 amino acids. V was pared by 4 bases and J by 7 bases, with 13 bases between. The CDR3: CASSPVQGSGYTF. As DNA, the CDR3 is TGTGCCAGCAGCCCTGTACAGGGAAGTGGCTACACCTTC.

The chain combines TRBV5-1 with TRBJ1-1; D uncertain. Trimming took off 3 bases at V and 1 base at J, with 7 bases between the two ends. Germline assignment: CDR1 SGHRS and CDR2 YFSETQ. CDR3 length: 13 amino acids. The CDR3 DNA sequence: TGCGCCAGCAGCTATTTTCAGAACACTGAAGCTTTCTTT. Translated, it gives CASSYFQNTEAFF.